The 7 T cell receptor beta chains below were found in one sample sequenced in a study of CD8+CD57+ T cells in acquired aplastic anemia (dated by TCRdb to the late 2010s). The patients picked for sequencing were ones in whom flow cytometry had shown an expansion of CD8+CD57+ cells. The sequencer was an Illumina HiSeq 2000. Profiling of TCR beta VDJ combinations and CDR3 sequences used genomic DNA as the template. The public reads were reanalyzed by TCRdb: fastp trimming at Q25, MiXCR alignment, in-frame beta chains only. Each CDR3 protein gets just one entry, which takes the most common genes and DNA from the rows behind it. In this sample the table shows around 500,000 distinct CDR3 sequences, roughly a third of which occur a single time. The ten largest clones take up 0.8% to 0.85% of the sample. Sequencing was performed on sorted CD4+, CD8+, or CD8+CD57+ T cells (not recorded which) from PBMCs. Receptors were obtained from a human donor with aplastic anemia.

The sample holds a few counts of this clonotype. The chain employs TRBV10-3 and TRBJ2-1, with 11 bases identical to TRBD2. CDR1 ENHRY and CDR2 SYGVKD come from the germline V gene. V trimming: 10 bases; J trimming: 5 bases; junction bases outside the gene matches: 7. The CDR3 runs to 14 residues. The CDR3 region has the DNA TGTGCCACTATCGGGACTAGCGGAAACAATGAGCAGTTCTTC. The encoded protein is CATIGTSGNNEQFF.

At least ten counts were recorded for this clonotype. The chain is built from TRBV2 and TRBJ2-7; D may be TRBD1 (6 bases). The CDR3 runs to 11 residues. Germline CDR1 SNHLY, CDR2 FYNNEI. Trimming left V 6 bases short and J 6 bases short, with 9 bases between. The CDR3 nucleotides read TGTGCCAGCAGGGGACAATCCGAGCAGTACTTC. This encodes CASRGQSEQYF. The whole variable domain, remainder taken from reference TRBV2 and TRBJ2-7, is EPEVTQTPSHQVTQMGQEVILRCVPISNHLYFYWYRQILGQKVEFLVSFYNNEISEKSEIFDDQFSVERPDGSNFTLKIRSTKLEDSAMYFCASRGQSEQYFGPGTRLTVT.

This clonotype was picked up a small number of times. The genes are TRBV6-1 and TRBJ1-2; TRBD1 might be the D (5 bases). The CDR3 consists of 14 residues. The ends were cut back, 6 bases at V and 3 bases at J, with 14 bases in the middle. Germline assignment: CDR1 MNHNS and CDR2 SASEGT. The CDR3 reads CASSPVGADYGYTF. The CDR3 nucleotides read TGTGCCAGCAGCCCGGTCGGGGCCGACTATGGCTACACCTTC.

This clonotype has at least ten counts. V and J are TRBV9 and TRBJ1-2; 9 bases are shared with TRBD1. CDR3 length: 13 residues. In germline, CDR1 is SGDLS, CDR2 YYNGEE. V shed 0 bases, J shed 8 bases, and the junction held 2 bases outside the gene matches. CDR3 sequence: CASSVETGGGYTF. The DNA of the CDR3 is TGTGCCAGCAGCGTAGAGACAGGGGGGGGCTACACCTTC.

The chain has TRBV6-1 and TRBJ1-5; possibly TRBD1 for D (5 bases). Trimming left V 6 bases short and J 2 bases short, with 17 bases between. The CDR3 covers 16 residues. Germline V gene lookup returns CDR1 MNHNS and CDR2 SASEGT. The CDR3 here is CASSPSRGTGNQPQHF. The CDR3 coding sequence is TGTGCCAGCAGCCCCTCTCGTGGGACGGGCAATCAGCCCCAGCATTTT.

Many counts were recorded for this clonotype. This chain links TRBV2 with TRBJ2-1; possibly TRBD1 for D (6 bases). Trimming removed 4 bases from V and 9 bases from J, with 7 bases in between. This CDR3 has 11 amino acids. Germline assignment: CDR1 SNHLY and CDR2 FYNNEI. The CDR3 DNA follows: TGTGCCAGCAGTGCAGGGGTTGAGCAGTTCTTC. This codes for CASSAGVEQFF.

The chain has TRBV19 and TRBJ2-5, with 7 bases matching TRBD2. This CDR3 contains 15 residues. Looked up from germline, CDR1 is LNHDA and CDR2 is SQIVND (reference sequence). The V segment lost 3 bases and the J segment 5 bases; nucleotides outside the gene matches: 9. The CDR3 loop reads CASSMAAGPAETQYF. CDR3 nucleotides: TGTGCCAGTAGTATGGCAGCGGGACCCGCGGAGACCCAGTACTTC. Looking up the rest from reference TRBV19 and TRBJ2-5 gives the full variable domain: DGGITQSPKYLFRKEGQNVTLSCEQNLNHDAMYWYRQDPGQGLRLIYYSQIVNDFQKGDIAEGYSVSREKKESFPLTVTSAQKNPTAFYLCASSMAAGPAETQYFGPGTRLLVL.